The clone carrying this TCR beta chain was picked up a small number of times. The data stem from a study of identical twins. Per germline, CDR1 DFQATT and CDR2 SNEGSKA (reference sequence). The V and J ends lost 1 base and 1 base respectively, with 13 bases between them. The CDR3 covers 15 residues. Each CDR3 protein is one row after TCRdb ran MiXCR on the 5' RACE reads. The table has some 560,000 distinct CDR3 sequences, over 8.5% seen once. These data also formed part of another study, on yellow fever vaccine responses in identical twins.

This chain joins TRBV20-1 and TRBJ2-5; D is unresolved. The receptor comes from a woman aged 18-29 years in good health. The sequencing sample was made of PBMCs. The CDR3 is CSARGYQDFQETQYF. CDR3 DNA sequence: TGCAGTGCTAGAGGGTATCAGGATTTCCAAGAGACCCAGTACTTC.